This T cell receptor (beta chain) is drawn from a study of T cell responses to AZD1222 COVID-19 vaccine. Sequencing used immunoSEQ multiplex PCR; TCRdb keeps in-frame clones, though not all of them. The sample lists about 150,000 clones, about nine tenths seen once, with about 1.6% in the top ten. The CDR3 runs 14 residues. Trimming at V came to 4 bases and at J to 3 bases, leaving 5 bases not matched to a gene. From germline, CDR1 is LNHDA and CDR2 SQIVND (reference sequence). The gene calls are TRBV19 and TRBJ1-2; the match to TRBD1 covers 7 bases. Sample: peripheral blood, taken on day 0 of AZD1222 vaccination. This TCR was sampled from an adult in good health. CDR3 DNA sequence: TGTGCCAGTAGTAATCAGGGGGGGGACTATGGCTACACCTTC. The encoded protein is CASSNQGGDYGYTF. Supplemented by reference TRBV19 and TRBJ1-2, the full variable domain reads DGGITQSPKYLFRKEGQNVTLSCEQNLNHDAMYWYRQDPGQGLRLIYYSQIVNDFQKGDIAEGYSVSREKKESFPLTVTSAQKNPTAFYLCASSNQGGDYGYTFGSGTRLTVV.